This TCR beta chain was sequenced for a study of regulatory T cells in long-lasting Graves disease. Building of the TCR beta libraries involved iRepertoire HTBI primers and Arm-PCR of CDR3 regions. TCRdb recomputed calls from the multiplex PCR reads with MiXCR, one row per CDR3 protein. The sample holds about 220,000 distinct CDR3 sequences, approximately 18% seen once. This clonotype was recorded at least ten times. The antigen remains undetermined. This sample's time point: newly diagnosed GD, antithyroid drugs for less than 3 months. Construction of the TCR library relied on RNA isolated from PBMCs. V was shortened by 7 bases and J by 1 base, with 16 bases between the two germline ends. Germline CDR1 is LNHNV and CDR2 is YYDKDF (reference sequence). This CDR3 comprises 15 residues. Whole-study findings and limits: Persistent disease preferred TRBV28, TRBJ1-2 and TRBJ2-5; new disease, TRBV20-1 and TRBJ2-1. The persistent group shared 2,500 to 3,000 public clonotypes, more than the 950 to 1,000 shared by new patients.

A further study also used this sample, focusing on T cells in Graves' hyperthyroidism and ophthalmopathy.

The sequence was collected from a woman aged 25-40 years with Graves disease. The rearrangement links TRBV15 to TRBJ1-1; tentatively, D is TRBD1 (5 bases). Source: peripheral blood mononuclear cells (PBMCs), taken at new diagnosis, from a patient treated with antithyroid drugs. The CDR3 here is CATTQRGYENTEAFF. CDR3 DNA: TGTGCCACCACCCAGAGGGGCTACGAGAACACTGAAGCTTTCTTT.